This T cell receptor beta chain was found in a study of CD8+ T cells in alopecia areata. Study background: Tofacitinib therapy lasting 6 to 18 months was followed by 6 months off drug.

The germline CDR1 and CDR2 sequences are DFQATT and SNEGSKA (reference sequence). V was cut by 3 bases and J by 6 bases, with 8 bases left in between. The CDR3 spans 11 residues. Reverse transcribed after extraction, RNA yielded cDNA as the sequencing template. TCRdb's copy holds only in-frame clones and misses some; the assay was immunoSEQ multiplex PCR. The data hold hundreds of thousands of clones, with roughly two thirds observed a single time. V is TRBV20-1 and J is TRBJ1-2; D gene unclear. This specimen was CD4+ T cells sorted from blood, taken at week 0. The TCR sequence derives from a human donor with alopecia areata. CDR3 DNA sequence: TGCAGTGCTAGTAGGGATAATGGCTACACCTTC. As protein: CSASRDNGYTF.